This entry features one T cell receptor beta chain sequence. What it binds is not known. This sample was included in a study of T cells in Graves' hyperthyroidism and ophthalmopathy. General study points: Model output signaled ophthalmopathy a median approximately 6.2 months ahead of onset. The majority of expanded thyroid clonotypes above 0.001 also appeared in blood.

Patients with uncontrolled infections, other autoimmune diseases, pregnancy or lactation were excluded. Each diagnosis was grounded in clinical symptoms, serum thyroxine and TRAb, thyroid ultrasound, and orbital computed tomography. RNA transcripts yielded amplified TCR beta CDR3 regions. TCR CDR3 regions were first amplified by RT-PCR with HTBI primers. TCRdb re-called the multiplex PCR reads with MiXCR, one entry per CDR3 protein. The table shows 500,000 to 650,000 distinct CDR3 sequences, with about 46% occurring only once. Trimming cost V 4 bases and J 9 bases, with 17 bases left between them. This CDR3 region has 15 residues. Germline CDR1 and CDR2: SGHRS and YFSETQ.

The sample consisted of peripheral blood or thyroid tissue (not recorded which). The chain has TRBV5-1 and TRBJ1-6; a weak D match, TRBD1 (5 bases). This receptor was identified in an adult woman with Graves' disease, either hyperthyroidism or ophthalmopathy (not recorded which). The DNA of the CDR3 is TGCGCCAGCAGCCTGTGGGACCCGCAGGCTTCACCCCTCCACTTT. Amino acids: CASSLWDPQASPLHF.